The clone carrying this T cell receptor beta chain showed up just a few times. What it recognizes is unknown. Each sample had two DNA replicates, about 0.52 ug blood or roughly 1.5 ug tissue. Sequencing was performed with immunoSEQ multiplex PCR; in TCRdb, only in-frame clones are kept and a portion is missing. The table includes 45,000 to 60,000 clones, roughly four fifths detected once. This sample is drawn from a study of early stage breast cancer tumors. Study-wide findings and caveats: Functional markers like CD4, CD8 and FOXP3 were missed in bulk sequencing.

Germline V gene lookup returns CDR1 SGHTA and CDR2 FQGNSA. The ends were cut back, 4 bases at V and 10 bases at J, with 16 bases in the middle. The CDR3 is 13 residues long. V is TRBV7-2 and J is TRBJ1-1; no clear D gene. The TCR originated in a person aged 45 to 60 with breast cancer. The specimen was blood. Written as DNA, the CDR3 is TGTGCCAGCAGCTCCTTTGGTGGATTCGGAGCTTTCTTT. Translating gives CASSSFGGFGAFF.